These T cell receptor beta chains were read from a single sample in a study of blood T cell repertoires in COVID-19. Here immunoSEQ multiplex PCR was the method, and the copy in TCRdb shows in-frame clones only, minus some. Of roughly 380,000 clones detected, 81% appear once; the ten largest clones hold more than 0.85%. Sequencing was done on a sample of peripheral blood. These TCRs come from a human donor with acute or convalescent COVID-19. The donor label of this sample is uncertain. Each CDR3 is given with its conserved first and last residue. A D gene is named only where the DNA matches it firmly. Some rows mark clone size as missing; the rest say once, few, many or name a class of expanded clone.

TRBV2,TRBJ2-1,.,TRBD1,TGTGCCAGCAGGGGGACAGGGAACTCCTACAATGAGCAGTTCTTC,CASRGTGNSYNEQFF
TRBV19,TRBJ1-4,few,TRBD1,TGTGCCAGTAGTATGTTTCGGGACAGGTCACAAAATGAAAAACTGTTTTTT,CASSMFRDRSQNEKLFF
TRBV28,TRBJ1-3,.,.,TGTGCCAGCAGTTTTATAGGCAGACTGAACTCTGGAAACACCATATATTTT,CASSFIGRLNSGNTIYF
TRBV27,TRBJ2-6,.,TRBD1,TGTGCCAGCAGTGTGCGGTGGGGCACAGGGGTTGCCAACGTCCTGACTTTC,CASSVRWGTGVANVLTF
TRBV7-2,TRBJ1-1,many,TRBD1,TGTGCCAGCATCCTCCGAAGACAGGGTGCTGAAGCTTTCTTT,CASILRRQGAEAFF
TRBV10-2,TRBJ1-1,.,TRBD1,TGCGCCAGCAGTGACCGCGGGACAGGGGCTTCTGAAGCTTTCTTT,CASSDRGTGASEAFF
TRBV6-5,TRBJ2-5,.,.,TGTGCCAGCAGTCCCTCTACTCCCCGAGAGACCCAGTACTTC,CASSPSTPRETQYF
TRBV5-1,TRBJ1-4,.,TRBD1,TGCGCCAGCAGCTTGGCCGGCGTTTCTGGGACAGGGGCCGAAAAACTGTTTTTT,CASSLAGVSGTGAEKLFF
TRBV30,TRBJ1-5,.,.,TGTGCCTGGGGTAGAGGGGGTCATCAGCCCCAGCATTTT,CAWGRGGHQPQHF
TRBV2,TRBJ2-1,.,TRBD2,TGTGCCAGCAAGGAGCGGGAGGGCCCTCTTGAGCAGTTCTTC,CASKEREGPLEQFF
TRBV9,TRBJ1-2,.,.,TGTGCCAGCAGCTCCCCCCCTTTGGGGCAGATCTATGGCTACACCTTC,CASSSPPLGQIYGYTF
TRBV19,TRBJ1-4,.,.,TGTGCCAGTAGTACCTCCTACCAGGGGAGAGGAAAACTGTTTTTT,CASSTSYQGRGKLFF
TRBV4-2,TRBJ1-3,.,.,TGTGCCAGCAGCCAAGATTGGGGGACACTCCCTGGAAACACCATATATTTT,CASSQDWGTLPGNTIYF
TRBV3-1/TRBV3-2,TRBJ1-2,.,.,TGTGCCAGCAGCCAAACACGACAGAGCTATGGCTACACCTTC,CASSQTRQSYGYTF
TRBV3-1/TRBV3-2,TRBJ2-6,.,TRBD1,TGTGCCAGCAGCCAGGAAAGATGGACAGGTCCTGGGGCCAACGTCCTGACTTTC,CASSQERWTGPGANVLTF
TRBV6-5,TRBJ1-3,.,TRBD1,TGTGCCAGCAGAACCACAGGGGGCTTAGGAAACACCATATATTTT,CASRTTGGLGNTIYF
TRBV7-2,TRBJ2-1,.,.,TGTGCCAGCAGCCCCTTCGGCGGTCTAGCGCCCAACAATGAGCAGTTCTTC,CASSPFGGLAPNNEQFF
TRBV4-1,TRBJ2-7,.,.,TGCGCCAGCAGCCCCCAGGGGTCCTACGAGCAGTACTTC,CASSPQGSYEQYF
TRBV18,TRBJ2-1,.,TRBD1,TGTGCCAGCTCACCGGGACAGTTTTCCTACAATGAGCAGTTCTTC,CASSPGQFSYNEQFF
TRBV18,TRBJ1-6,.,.,TGTGCCAGCTCACCCAGGGCCATACGAGATAATTCACCCCTCCACTTT,CASSPRAIRDNSPLHF
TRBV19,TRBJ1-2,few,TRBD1,TGTGCCAGTAACCCGGAGGGGGCGAGGTATGGCTACACCTTC,CASNPEGARYGYTF
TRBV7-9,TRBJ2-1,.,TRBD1,TGTGCCAGCAGCTACCCCCCGCGACAGGGCAATGAGCAGTTCTTC,CASSYPPRQGNEQFF
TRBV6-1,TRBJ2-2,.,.,TGTGCCAGCAGTGAAGAGCGGAGGACCGGGGAGCTGTTTTTT,CASSEERRTGELFF
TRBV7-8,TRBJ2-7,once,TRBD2,TGTGCCAGCAGCCGTGGGACGGGAGGAGGGTACGAGCAGTACTTC,CASSRGTGGGYEQYF
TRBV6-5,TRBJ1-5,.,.,TGTGCCAGCAGTCGTACAGTGGGTCAGCCCCAGCATTTT,CASSRTVGQPQHF
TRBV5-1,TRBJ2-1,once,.,TGCGCCAGCAGCTCAGGAGAAAAAGAGGGAGAGCAGTTCTTC,CASSSGEKEGEQFF
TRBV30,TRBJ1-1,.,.,TGTGCCTGGAGTGAACAGGGCTACACTGAAGCTTTCTTT,CAWSEQGYTEAFF
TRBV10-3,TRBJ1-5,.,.,TGTGCCATCACCCGAGAATATAGCAATCAGCCCCAGCATTTT,CAITREYSNQPQHF
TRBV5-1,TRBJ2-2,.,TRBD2,TGCGCCAGCGGACTAGAGGTCGGGCGGGGAACCGGGGAGCTGTTTTTT,CASGLEVGRGTGELFF
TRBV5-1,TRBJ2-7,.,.,TGCGCCAGCAGCTTGATCGCAGGGAACTCCTACGAGCAGTACTTC,CASSLIAGNSYEQYF
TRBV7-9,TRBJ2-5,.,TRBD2,TGTGCCAGCAGCTTCGGAGCGGGAGTAGAGACCCAGTACTTC,CASSFGAGVETQYF
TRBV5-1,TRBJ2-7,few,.,TGCGCCAGCAGCGACGGGGTTATGGCCTACGAGCAGTACTTC,CASSDGVMAYEQYF
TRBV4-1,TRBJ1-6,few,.,TGCGCCAGCAGCCTCCCCCTCGGGAATTCACCCCTCCACTTT,CASSLPLGNSPLHF
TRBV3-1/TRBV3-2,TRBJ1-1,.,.,TGTGCCAGCTCCTCGTCGCTAGGGGAGAACACTGAAGCTTTCTTT,CASSSSLGENTEAFF
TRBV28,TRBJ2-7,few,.,TGTGCCAGCAGTTTTCAACAACCTTCCAACGAGCAGTACTTC,CASSFQQPSNEQYF
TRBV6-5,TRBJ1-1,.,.,TGTGCCAGCAGTACCCTTAACTCGGTGAACACTGAAGCTTTCTTT,CASSTLNSVNTEAFF
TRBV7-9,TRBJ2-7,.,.,TGTGCCAGCAGCCCCCGGGATAGCTCCTACGAGCAGTACTTC,CASSPRDSSYEQYF
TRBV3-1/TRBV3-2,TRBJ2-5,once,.,TGTGCCAGCAGCCGCGGGGGCCCTCAAGAGACCCAGTACTTC,CASSRGGPQETQYF
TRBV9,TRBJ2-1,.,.,TGTGCCAGCAGCTCCCCCCGAGGGGGGGAAAGTGAGCAGTTCTTC,CASSSPRGGESEQFF
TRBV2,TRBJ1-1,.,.,TGTGCCAGCAGACAGATCATGAACACTGAAGCTTTCTTT,CASRQIMNTEAFF
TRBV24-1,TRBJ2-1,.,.,TGTGCCACCAGTGACCCCCTGGGTCTGGGCACCAATGAGCAGTTCTTC,CATSDPLGLGTNEQFF
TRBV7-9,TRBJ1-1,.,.,TGTGCCAGCAGCTTAATGGATGACAGTAACATGAACACTGAAGCTTTCTTT,CASSLMDDSNMNTEAFF
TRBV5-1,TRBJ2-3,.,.,TGCGCCAGCAGCTTGGACAGAGCAGATACGCAGTATTTT,CASSLDRADTQYF
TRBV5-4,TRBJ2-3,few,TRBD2,TGTGCCAGCAGCTTGGCCCCCAGCGGGGGTACAGATACGCAGTATTTT,CASSLAPSGGTDTQYF
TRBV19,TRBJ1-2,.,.,TGTGCCAGTAGTACGACCTCGACGGGAAATCGGGGTGGCTACACCTTC,CASSTTSTGNRGGYTF
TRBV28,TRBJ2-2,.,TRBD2,TGTGCCAGCAGACCTGATGCGGGGGGCGGGGAGCTGTTTTTT,CASRPDAGGGELFF
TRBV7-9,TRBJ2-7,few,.,TGTGCCAGCAGCTTAGCTTGGAGGGGCGAGCAGTACTTC,CASSLAWRGEQYF
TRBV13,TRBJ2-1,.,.,TGTGCCAGCAGCTTAGGTTTTAGGAGGCTAGCAGGAAAGGAGCAGTTCTTC,CASSLGFRRLAGKEQFF
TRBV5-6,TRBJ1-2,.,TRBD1,TGTGCCAGCAGCTGGAGGGCGGGACAGAGCTTTGCTCGCTACACCTTC,CASSWRAGQSFARYTF
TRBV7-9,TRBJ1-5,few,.,TGTGCCAGCAGCTCCGGACAGATTAGCAATCAGCCCCAGCATTTT,CASSSGQISNQPQHF
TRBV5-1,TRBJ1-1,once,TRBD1,TGCGCCAGCAGGAGGGACAGGGAGGGGACTGAAGCTTTCTTT,CASRRDREGTEAFF
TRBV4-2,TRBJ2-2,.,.,TGTGCCAGCAGCCACCTGGGGGGCACCGGGGAGCTGTTTTTT,CASSHLGGTGELFF
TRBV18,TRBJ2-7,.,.,TGTGCCAGCTCGCCCGGTGGTCCCTACGAGCAGTACTTC,CASSPGGPYEQYF
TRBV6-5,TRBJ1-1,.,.,TGTGCCAGCAGTTACTCATCGACAGCAATGAACACTGAAGCTTTCTTT,CASSYSSTAMNTEAFF
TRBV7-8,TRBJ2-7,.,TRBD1,TGTGCCAGCAGCCTAAGGACAGGGGGCTTGGACGAGCAGTACTTC,CASSLRTGGLDEQYF
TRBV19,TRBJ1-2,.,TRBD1,TGTGCCAGTAGTATAGGGGACAGGGATGGCTACACCTTC,CASSIGDRDGYTF
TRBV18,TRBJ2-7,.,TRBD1,TGTGCCAGCTCACTACTACAGGGGAATCCGAACGAGCAGTACTTC,CASSLLQGNPNEQYF
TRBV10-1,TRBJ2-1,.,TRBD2,TGCGCCAGCAGTGAGGGACTAGGGCCCTACAATGAGCAGTTCTTC,CASSEGLGPYNEQFF
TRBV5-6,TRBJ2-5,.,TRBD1,TGTGCCAGCAGCTTCACCGGGACAGGGGAGGAGACCCAGTACTTC,CASSFTGTGEETQYF
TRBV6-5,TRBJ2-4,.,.,TGTGCCAGCCTTAGCCAAAGGCTCCCCAAAAACATTCAGTACTTC,CASLSQRLPKNIQYF